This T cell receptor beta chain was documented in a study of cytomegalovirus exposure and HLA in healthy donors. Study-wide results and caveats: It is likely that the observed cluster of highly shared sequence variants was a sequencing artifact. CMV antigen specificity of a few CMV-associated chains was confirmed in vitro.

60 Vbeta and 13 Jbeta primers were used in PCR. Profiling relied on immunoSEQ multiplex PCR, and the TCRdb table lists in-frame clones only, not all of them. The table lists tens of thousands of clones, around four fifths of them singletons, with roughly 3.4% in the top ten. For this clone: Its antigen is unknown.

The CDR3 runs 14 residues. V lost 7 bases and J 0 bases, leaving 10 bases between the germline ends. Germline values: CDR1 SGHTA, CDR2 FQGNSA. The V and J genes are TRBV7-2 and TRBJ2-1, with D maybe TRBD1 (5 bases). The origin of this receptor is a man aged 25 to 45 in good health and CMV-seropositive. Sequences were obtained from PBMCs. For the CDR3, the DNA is TGTGCCAGCATTGACAGAAGCTCCTACAATGAGCAGTTCTTC. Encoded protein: CASIDRSSYNEQFF.